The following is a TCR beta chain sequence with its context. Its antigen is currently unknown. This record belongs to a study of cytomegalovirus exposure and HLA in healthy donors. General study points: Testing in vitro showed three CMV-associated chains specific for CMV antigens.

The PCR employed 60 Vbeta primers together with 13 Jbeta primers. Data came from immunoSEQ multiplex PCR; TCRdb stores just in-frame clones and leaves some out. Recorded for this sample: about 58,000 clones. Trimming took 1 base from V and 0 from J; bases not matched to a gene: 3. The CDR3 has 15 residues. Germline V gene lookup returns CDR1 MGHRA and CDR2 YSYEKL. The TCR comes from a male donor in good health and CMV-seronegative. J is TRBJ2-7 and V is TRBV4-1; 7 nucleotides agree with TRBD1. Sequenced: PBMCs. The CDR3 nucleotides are TGCGCCAGCAGCCAAGGAGGGGGCCGCTCCTACGAGCAGTACTTC. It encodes CASSQGGGRSYEQYF.